This entry features one TCR beta chain sequence. The sample is drawn from a study of follicular helper T cells after annual influenza vaccination. With V trimmed by 2 bases and J by 1 base, 6 bases remained unmatched. CDR3 length: 17 amino acids. The germline V gene has CDR1 LNHDA and CDR2 SQIVND (reference sequence). Assay: immunoSEQ multiplex PCR; the TCRdb copy retains only in-frame clones and omits some. The table includes about 500 clones, roughly 84% detected once. Time point in this sample: 2015-2016 season, 7 days after influenza vaccination. Adults were given seasonal inactivated influenza vaccine, and blood CD4 subsets were sorted before and after vaccination.

This receptor was identified in an adult who received the influenza vaccine. The sequencing used CXCR5+ CD38+ circulating T follicular helper cells from blood, collected 7 days after influenza vaccination. The subset is: circulating Tfh, non-naive CD4+CXCR5+PD-1+ (ICOS+CD38+ or ICOS-CD38-). The chain has TRBV19 and TRBJ2-4; 9 bases map to TRBD2. CDR3 amino acids: CASSIIGAGGAKNIQYF. As DNA, the CDR3 is TGTGCCAGTAGTATAATCGGAGCGGGAGGTGCCAAAAACATTCAGTACTTC.